The 30 T cell receptor beta chains in this list originate from one sample, sequenced in a study of cytomegalovirus exposure and HLA in healthy donors. The repertoire was sequenced with immunoSEQ multiplex PCR; TCRdb's copy has only in-frame clones and lacks some. The data hold around 70,000 clones, with about 94% observed a single time. The sample was PBMCs. The receptors stem from a man between 18 and 29 years old in good health and CMV-seropositive.

V and J are TRBV30 and TRBJ2-3, with a possible D match to TRBD2 (6 bases). Germline CDR1 and CDR2: GTSNPN and SVGIG (reference sequence). Trimming removed 0 bases from V and 0 bases from J, with 10 bases in between. The CDR3 is made up of 15 amino acids. The CDR3 region is CAWSVGGPSTDTQYF. In DNA, the CDR3 is TGTGCCTGGAGTGTAGGAGGGCCTAGCACAGATACGCAGTATTTT.

This clone was counted a single time. This CDR3 is CASSLLASGSYEQYF. CDR3 sequence (DNA): TGTGCCAGCAGTTTATTGGCTAGCGGGAGCTACGAGCAGTACTTC. This chain connects TRBV28 to TRBJ2-7; 10 bases are a match to TRBD2. Germline V gene sequence: CDR1 MDHEN, CDR2 SYDVKM. The CDR3 consists of 15 residues. Trimming took 1 base from V and 3 from J; bases not matched to a gene: 3.

The rearrangement uses TRBV4-2 and TRBJ2-7, with D unclear. The V gene lost 1 base and the J gene lost 3 bases, with 13 bases spanning the gap. The germline V gene encodes CDR1 LGHNA and CDR2 YNFKEQ. This CDR3 is 15 amino acids long. In nucleotides, the CDR3 is TGTGCCAGCAGCCAAGTATTAACAGACCGCTACGAGCAGTACTTC. Its translation: CASSQVLTDRYEQYF.

V and J are TRBV7-9 and TRBJ2-1, with TRBD2 matching over 13 bases. Per germline, CDR1 SEHNR and CDR2 FQNEAQ (reference sequence). The CDR3 contains 15 residues. Germline trimming cut 5 bases from V and 5 bases from J; bases unmatched to any gene: 3. The CDR3 sequence: CASSLGTSGDNEQFF. The CDR3 bases are TGTGCCAGCAGCCTTGGGACTAGCGGGGACAATGAGCAGTTCTTC.

V and J are TRBV7-8 and TRBJ2-7; 7 bases are a match to TRBD1. The junction had 3 bases not matched to a gene; V was cut back by 2 bases and J by 2 bases. Germline-derived CDR1 and CDR2 are SGHVS and FQNEAQ. CDR3 length: 14 residues. CDR3 in DNA: TGTGCCAGCAGCTTACCGACAGGGCCCTACGAGCAGTACTTC. Amino acids: CASSLPTGPYEQYF.

The V and J genes are TRBV11-2 and TRBJ1-1; D remains unclear. CDR1 and CDR2 (germline): SGHAT, FQNNGV. V was trimmed by 4 bases and J by 1 base, leaving 13 bases between them. The CDR3 loop spans 15 amino acids. CDR3 nucleotides: TGTGCCAGCAGCTCCTCCTTAACAGCGAACACTGAAGCTTTCTTT. This gives the protein CASSSSLTANTEAFF.

This sequence joins TRBV27 and TRBJ1-5; TRBD1 aligns across 7 bases. Germline loops: CDR1 MNHEY, CDR2 SMNVEV (reference sequence). J gave up 2 bases and V 4 bases, and 2 bases lay outside the gene matches. The CDR3 runs to 14 residues. As DNA, the CDR3 is TGTGCCAGCAGTTACGGACAGGGCAATCAGCCCCAGCATTTT. Encoded protein: CASSYGQGNQPQHF.

The rearrangement uses TRBV2 and TRBJ1-1; 9 bases map to TRBD1. V was pared by 7 bases and J by 4 bases, with 7 bases of the junction left unmatched. Germline V gene data show CDR1 as SNHLY and CDR2 as FYNNEI. This CDR3 is 14 amino acids long. The CDR3 region is CASIPQGASTEAFF. In DNA form, the CDR3 reads TGTGCCAGCATCCCACAGGGGGCAAGCACTGAAGCTTTCTTT.

The chain combines TRBV13 with TRBJ2-5; tentative D call: TRBD2 (5 bases). The V gene's germline CDR1 is PRHDT and CDR2 FYEKMQ (reference sequence). V was trimmed by 5 bases and J by 0 bases, leaving 13 bases between them. The CDR3 spans 15 residues. CDR3 in amino acids: CASSGRRTYQETQYF. The CDR3 DNA reads as TGTGCCAGCAGCGGGCGCCGGACTTACCAAGAGACCCAGTACTTC.

This chain links TRBV7-3 with TRBJ1-1; D is undetermined. Germline assignment: CDR1 SGHTA and CDR2 FQGTGA. The CDR3 consists of 13 residues. V lost 2 bases to trimming and J lost 1 base, with 5 bases between them. The CDR3: CASSLQENTEAFF. The CDR3 DNA reads TGTGCCAGCAGCTTACAGGAGAACACTGAAGCTTTCTTT.

This chain connects TRBV6-5 to TRBJ2-1; TRBD1 matches 7 bases. With 6 bases clipped from V and 8 bases from J, the junction kept 10 bases outside the gene matches. CDR3 length: 14 residues. The germline CDR1 and CDR2 sequences are MNHEY and SVGAGI. The CDR3 sequence: CASRSNRGRDEQFF. As DNA, the CDR3 is TGTGCCAGCAGGTCAAACAGGGGTCGGGATGAGCAGTTCTTC.

The chain uses TRBV30 and TRBJ2-7; D might be TRBD1 (5 bases). Trimming pared 8 bases from V and 1 base from J, leaving 30 bases between. Germline assignment: CDR1 GTSNPN and CDR2 SVGIG (reference sequence). CDR3 length: 18 residues. The CDR3 DNA reads as TGTGCCGGGAAGGTCGGCCACCCTGGGGCAGGGCCTTCCTACGAGCAGTACTTC. Amino acids: CAGKVGHPGAGPSYEQYF.

This clone was seen only once. The chain joins TRBV11-3 to TRBJ1-1, with 7 bases that match TRBD1. The CDR3 loop spans 14 amino acids. Germline V gives CDR1 SGHNT, CDR2 YENEEA. Trimming removed 4 bases from V and 2 bases from J; junction bases left unmatched: 4. CDR3 bases: TGTGCCAGCAGCTCGACAGGGTTTAACACTGAAGCTTTCTTT. Its translation is CASSSTGFNTEAFF.

The rearrangement uses TRBV6-5 and TRBJ2-5; D not certain. The length of the CDR3 is 16 residues. Germline V gene lookup returns CDR1 MNHEY and CDR2 SVGAGI. Trimming pared 2 bases from V and 3 bases from J, leaving 16 bases between. The CDR3 here is CASSYALSSLEETQYF. In DNA, the CDR3 is TGTGCCAGCAGTTACGCCTTGAGTAGCCTGGAAGAGACCCAGTACTTC.

The chain carries TRBV19 and TRBJ2-1, with D possibly matching TRBD2 (5 bases). V lost 1 base, J lost 1 base, and 11 bases lay in between. CDR1 LNHDA and CDR2 SQIVND come from the germline V gene (reference sequence). The CDR3 spans 16 residues. The CDR3 protein is CASSIGRRRSYNEQFF. In DNA form, the CDR3 reads TGTGCCAGTAGTATAGGTCGGAGGAGGTCCTACAATGAGCAGTTCTTC.

Comments on this clone: An end of the junction does not agree with germline; a read error may underlie this. The gene calls are TRBV9 and TRBJ1-1; a weak D match, TRBD1 (5 bases). Germline lookup yields CDR1 SGDLS and CDR2 YYNGEE. CDR3 size: 13 residues. The CDR3 DNA is TGTGCCAGCAGCCCTATGGGAGGGGCTGAAGGTTTCTTT. Encoded protein: CASSPMGGAEGFF.

The chain links TRBV7-9 to TRBJ1-2; a possible D gene is TRBD1 (6 bases). The CDR3 runs 16 residues. Germline CDR1 reads SEHNR; CDR2 reads FQNEAQ (reference sequence). V lost 4 bases, J lost 6 bases, and 21 bases lay in between. The CDR3: CASSSSKGPGDHGYTF. Here the CDR3 DNA reads TGTGCCAGCAGCTCCTCCAAGGGCCCAGGGGACCATGGCTACACCTTC.

The rearrangement uses TRBV6-5 and TRBJ2-7; tentatively, D is TRBD1 (5 bases). Germline assignment: CDR1 MNHEY and CDR2 SVGAGI. The CDR3 length is 15 residues. Trimming shortened V by 2 bases and J by 2 bases, and 13 bases separated the two germline ends. The CDR3 DNA reads as TGTGCCAGCAGTTACCACTTTACAGGAACCTACGAGCAGTACTTC. This translates into CASSYHFTGTYEQYF.

The rearrangement uses TRBV11-2 and TRBJ2-5; D is ambiguous. CDR1 and CDR2 from the germline V gene are SGHAT and FQNNGV. The CDR3 is 13 residues long. With 4 bases removed from V and 1 base from J, the gap between germline ends came to 7 bases. CDR3: CASSSSSQETQYF. CDR3 nucleotide sequence: TGTGCCAGCAGCTCCTCTAGCCAAGAGACCCAGTACTTC.

This chain connects TRBV29-1 to TRBJ2-7, with 11 nucleotides matching TRBD1. There are 14 residues in the CDR3. CDR1 is SQVTM, CDR2 ANQGSEA, per germline. V shed 6 bases, J shed 4 bases, and the junction held 8 bases outside the gene matches. The DNA for the CDR3 is TGCAGCGTCGCCGGAGGACAGGGGGCTTACGAGCAGTACTTC. It yields the protein CSVAGGQGAYEQYF.

J is TRBJ1-2 and V is TRBV28; D remains ambiguous. V dropped 7 bases and J dropped 2 bases, with 14 bases sitting between them. There are 14 residues in the CDR3. Germline V gene data show CDR1 as MDHEN and CDR2 as SYDVKM. CDR3 protein: CASTVLGINYGYTF. CDR3 sequence (DNA): TGTGCCAGCACTGTACTCGGGATAAACTATGGCTACACCTTC.

The chain couples TRBV28 to TRBJ1-5; a weak D match, TRBD1 (6 bases). The V gene lost 5 bases and the J gene lost 8 bases, with 19 bases spanning the gap. CDR1 is MDHEN and CDR2 is SYDVKM in the germline V gene. CDR3 length equals 15 residues. This CDR3 is CASSTPGGGIKPQHF. The CDR3 nucleotides read TGTGCCAGCAGTACTCCGGGGGGGGGCATCAAGCCCCAGCATTTT.

The genes are TRBV18 and TRBJ1-2; tentative D call: TRBD1 (5 bases). Germline lookup yields CDR1 KGHSH and CDR2 LQKENI. Trimming stripped 6 bases from V and 4 bases from J, with 24 bases between. This CDR3 comprises 17 residues. The CDR3 sequence: CASSTSGDEFFTYGYTF. CDR3 nucleotides: TGTGCCAGCTCGACCTCGGGGGACGAATTTTTCACCTATGGCTACACCTTC.

The chain has TRBV7-9 and TRBJ1-4; possible D gene TRBD1, 5 bases. With 6 bases removed from V and 8 bases from J, the gap between germline ends came to 13 bases. Germline V gives CDR1 SEHNR, CDR2 FQNEAQ (reference sequence). The CDR3 runs 13 residues. The CDR3 loop reads CASSRGGTEKLFF. DNA for the CDR3: TGTGCCAGCAGTCGGGGGGGTACGGAAAAACTGTTTTTT. The whole variable domain, remainder taken from reference TRBV7-9 and TRBJ1-4, is DTGVSQNPRHKITKRGQNVTFRCDPISEHNRLYWYRQTLGQGPEFLTYFQNEAQLEKSRLLSDRFSAERPKGSFSTLEIQRTEQGDSAMYLCASSRGGTEKLFFGSGTQLSVL.

Here the CDR3 reads CASSLSRQGLGDEQYF. In nucleotides, the CDR3 is TGTGCCAGCAGCTTATCCCGACAGGGCTTAGGAGACGAGCAGTACTTC. The chain uses TRBV11-2 and TRBJ2-7; 7 bases align to TRBD1. V lost 2 bases, J lost 5 bases, and 12 bases stayed unmatched. The germline V gene encodes CDR1 SGHAT and CDR2 FQNNGV. This CDR3 comprises 16 residues.

The CDR3 spells CASSEQGTVSGNTIYF. The CDR3 DNA follows: TGTGCCAGCAGTGAACAGGGCACAGTCTCTGGAAACACCATATATTTT. This chain joins TRBV2 and TRBJ1-3; D may be TRBD1 (5 bases). The CDR3 totals 16 residues. The ends were cut back, 2 bases at V and 0 bases at J, with 11 bases in the middle. Germline CDR1 is SNHLY and CDR2 is FYNNEI.

J is TRBJ1-5 and V is TRBV4-1; D is unresolved. Looked up from germline, CDR1 is MGHRA and CDR2 is YSYEKL. The CDR3 runs 16 residues. Deletions cut 1 base from V and 6 bases from J, with 16 bases between. DNA of the CDR3: TGCGCCAGCAGCCAAGTTCTATCCGGTGTTGGTCAGCCCCAGCATTTT. This gives the protein CASSQVLSGVGQPQHF.

The chain joins TRBV6-4 to TRBJ2-3; TRBD2 agrees at 10 bases. Trimming cost V 0 bases and J 4 bases; bases outside gene matches: 4. The CDR3 runs 16 residues. The V gene's germline CDR1 is MRHNA and CDR2 SNTAGT. CDR3: CASSDSASGSADTQYF. In DNA form, the CDR3 reads TGTGCCAGCAGTGACTCGGCTAGCGGGAGTGCAGATACGCAGTATTTT.

The V gene is TRBV5-4, the J gene TRBJ2-7; D might be TRBD1 (5 bases). The CDR3 spans 15 residues. Between the trimmed V and J ends, which lost 0 bases and 0 bases, there was a span of 10 bases. From germline, CDR1 is SGHNT and CDR2 YYREEE (reference sequence). As DNA, the CDR3 is TGTGCCAGCAGCTTGGGGGCAGGGAACTCCTACGAGCAGTACTTC. This codes for CASSLGAGNSYEQYF.

The chain combines TRBV2 with TRBJ2-3, with D uncertain. The germline V and J ends were trimmed by 4 bases and 9 bases, with 14 bases remaining between them. The CDR3 sequence is 13 residues long. CDR1 and CDR2 (germline): SNHLY, FYNNEI. CDR3 region: CASSGRMGQTQYF. CDR3 coding DNA: TGTGCCAGCAGTGGACGGATGGGCCAGACGCAGTATTTT.